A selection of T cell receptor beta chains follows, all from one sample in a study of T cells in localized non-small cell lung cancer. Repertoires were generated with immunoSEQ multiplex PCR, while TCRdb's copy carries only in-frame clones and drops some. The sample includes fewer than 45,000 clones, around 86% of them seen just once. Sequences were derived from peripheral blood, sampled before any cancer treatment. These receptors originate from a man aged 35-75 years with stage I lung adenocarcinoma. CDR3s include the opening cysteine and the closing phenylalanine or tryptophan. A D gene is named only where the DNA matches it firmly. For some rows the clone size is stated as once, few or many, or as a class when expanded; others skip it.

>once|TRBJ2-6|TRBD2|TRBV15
TGTGCCACCAGCAGAGGACGGTTTGAGGGAGGGGCCCCCTCTGGGGCCAACGTCCTGACTTTC
CATSRGRFEGGAPSGANVLTF
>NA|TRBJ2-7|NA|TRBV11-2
TGCGCCAGCAGCTTAAACGAGTACCTTTTGGAGCAGTACTTC
CASSLNEYLLEQYF
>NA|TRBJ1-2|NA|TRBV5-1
TGCGCCAGCAGCTTGGACGCTAATGGCTACACCTTC
CASSLDANGYTF
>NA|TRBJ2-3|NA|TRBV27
TGTGCCAGCAGTTTATGGTCCAGCGGAGGAATAAATACGCAGTATTTT
CASSLWSSGGINTQYF
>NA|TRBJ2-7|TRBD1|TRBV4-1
TGCGCCAGCAGCCAAGGGGGCAGGGGGTACGAGCAGTACTTC
CASSQGGRGYEQYF
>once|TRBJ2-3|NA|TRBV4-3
TGCGCCAGCAGCCAAGCAGCGAAGGGTACCACAGATACGCAGTATTTT
CASSQAAKGTTDTQYF
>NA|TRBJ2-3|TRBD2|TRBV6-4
TGTGCCAGCAGCCTAGCGGGAGCCACAGATACGCAGTATTTT
CASSLAGATDTQYF
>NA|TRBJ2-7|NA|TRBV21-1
TGTGCCAGCAGCAAAGTGAACAGGCCAGGTCCTCCCTACGAGCAGTACTTC
CASSKVNRPGPPYEQYF
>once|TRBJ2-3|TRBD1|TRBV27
TGTGCCAGCAGTTCCCGTGACAGGGACACAGATACGCAGTATTTT
CASSSRDRDTDTQYF
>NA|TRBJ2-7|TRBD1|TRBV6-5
TGTGCCAGCAGCCCCGGGACAGGGGCCTCTTACGAGCAGTACTTC
CASSPGTGASYEQYF
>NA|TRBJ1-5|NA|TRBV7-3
TGTGCCAGCAGCCTCGAAGCCAATCAGCCCCAGCATTTT
CASSLEANQPQHF
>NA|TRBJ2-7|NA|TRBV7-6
TGTGCCAGCAGCCCCCAGAGCTCCTACGAGCAGTACTTC
CASSPQSSYEQYF
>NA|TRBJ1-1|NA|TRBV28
TGTGCCAGCAGTTTAAGCTCGCATGACACTGAAGCTTTCTTT
CASSLSSHDTEAFF
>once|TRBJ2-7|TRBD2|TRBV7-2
TGTGCCAGCAGCTTGGGACTAGCGGGAGGTTACGAGCAGTACTTC
CASSLGLAGGYEQYF
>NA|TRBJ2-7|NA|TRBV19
TGTGCCAGTAGTATGAGGGCCGGTTCCTACGAGCAGTACTTC
CASSMRAGSYEQYF
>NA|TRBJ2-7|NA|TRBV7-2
TGTGCCAGCAGCCCAGAGGGGTACGGGGTATACGAGCAGTACTTC
CASSPEGYGVYEQYF
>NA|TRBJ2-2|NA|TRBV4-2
TGTGCCAGCAGCGTCCGTAGTAGCGGAGATAACACCGGGGAGCTGTTTTTT
CASSVRSSGDNTGELFF
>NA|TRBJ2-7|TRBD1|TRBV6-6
TGTGCCAGCAGTACCGGGACAGGCTCCTACGAGCAGTACTTC
CASSTGTGSYEQYF
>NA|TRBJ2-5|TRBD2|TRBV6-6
TGTGCCAGCAGGGTGACTAGCGGGACGAGTTTTGAGACCCAGTACTTC
CASRVTSGTSFETQYF
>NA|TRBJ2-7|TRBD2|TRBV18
TGTGCCAGCTCCCCGGGACTAGCGGATGAGCAGTACTTC
CASSPGLADEQYF
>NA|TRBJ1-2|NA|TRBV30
TGTGCCTGGAGTGTAGACCGGTATGGCTACACCTTC
CAWSVDRYGYTF
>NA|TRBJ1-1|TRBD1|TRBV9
TGTGCCAGCAGCGTAGATCTCACCGGGACAGTGAACACTGAAGCTTTCTTT
CASSVDLTGTVNTEAFF
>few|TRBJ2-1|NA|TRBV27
TGTGCCAGCAGTTCCCCCCGACTCTACAATGAGCAGTTCTTC
CASSSPRLYNEQFF
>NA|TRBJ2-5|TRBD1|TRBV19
TGTGCCAGTAGTCCCGGGACAGATAGCCAAGAGACCCAGTACTTC
CASSPGTDSQETQYF
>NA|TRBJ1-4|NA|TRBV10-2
TGCGCCAGCAGTGATCTACCGAATGAAAAACTGTTTTTT
CASSDLPNEKLFF
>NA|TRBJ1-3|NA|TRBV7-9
TGTGCCAGCAGCCCTAATGGAAACACCATATATTTT
CASSPNGNTIYF
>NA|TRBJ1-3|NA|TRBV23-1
TGCGCCAGCAGTCAATCCCGGCGGGGGGGAAACACCATATATTTT
CASSQSRRGGNTIYF
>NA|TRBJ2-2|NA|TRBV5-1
TGCGCCAGCAGCATGGACGGATACACCGGGGAGCTGTTTTTT
CASSMDGYTGELFF
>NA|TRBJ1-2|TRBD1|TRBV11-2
TGTGCCAGCAGCTTAGGGCCGACAACAGGGGGATATGGCTACACCTTC
CASSLGPTTGGYGYTF